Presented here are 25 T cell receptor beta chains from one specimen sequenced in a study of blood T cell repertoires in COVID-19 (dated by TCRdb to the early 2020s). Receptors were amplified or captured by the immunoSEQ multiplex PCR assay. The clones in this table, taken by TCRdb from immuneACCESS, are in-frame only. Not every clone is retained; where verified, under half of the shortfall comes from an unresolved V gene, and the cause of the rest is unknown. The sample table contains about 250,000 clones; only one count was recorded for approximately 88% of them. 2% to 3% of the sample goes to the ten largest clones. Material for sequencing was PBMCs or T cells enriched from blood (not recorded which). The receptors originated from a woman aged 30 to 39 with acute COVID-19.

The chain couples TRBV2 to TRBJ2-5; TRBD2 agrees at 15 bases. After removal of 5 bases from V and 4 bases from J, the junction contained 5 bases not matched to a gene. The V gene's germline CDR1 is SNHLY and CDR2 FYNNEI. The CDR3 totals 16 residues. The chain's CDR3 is CASSRTSGGAGETQYF. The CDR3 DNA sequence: TGTGCCAGCAGTAGGACTAGCGGGGGGGCCGGAGAGACCCAGTACTTC. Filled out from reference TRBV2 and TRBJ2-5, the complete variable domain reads EPEVTQTPSHQVTQMGQEVILRCVPISNHLYFYWYRQILGQKVEFLVSFYNNEISEKSEIFDDQFSVERPDGSNFTLKIRSTKLEDSAMYFCASSRTSGGAGETQYFGPGTRLLVL.

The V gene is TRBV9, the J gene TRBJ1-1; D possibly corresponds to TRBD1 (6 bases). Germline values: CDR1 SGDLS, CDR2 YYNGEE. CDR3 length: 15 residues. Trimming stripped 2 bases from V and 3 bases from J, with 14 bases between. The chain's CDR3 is CASSVLTGRDTEAFF. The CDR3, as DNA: TGTGCCAGCAGCGTGTTGACAGGCCGGGACACTGAAGCTTTCTTT.

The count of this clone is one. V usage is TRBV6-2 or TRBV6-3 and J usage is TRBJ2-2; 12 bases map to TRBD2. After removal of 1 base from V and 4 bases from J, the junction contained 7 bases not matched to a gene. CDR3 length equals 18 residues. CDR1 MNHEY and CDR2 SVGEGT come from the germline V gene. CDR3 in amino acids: CASSYFLAGGPGTGELFF. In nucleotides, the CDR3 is TGTGCCAGCAGTTACTTCCTAGCGGGGGGGCCGGGCACCGGGGAGCTGTTTTTT.

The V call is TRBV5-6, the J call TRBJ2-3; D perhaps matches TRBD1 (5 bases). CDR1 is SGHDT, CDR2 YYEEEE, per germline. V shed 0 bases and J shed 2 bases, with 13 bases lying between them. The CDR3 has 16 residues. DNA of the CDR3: TGTGCCAGCAGCTTGGCCTCGACAGAATACACAGATACGCAGTATTTT. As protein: CASSLASTEYTDTQYF.

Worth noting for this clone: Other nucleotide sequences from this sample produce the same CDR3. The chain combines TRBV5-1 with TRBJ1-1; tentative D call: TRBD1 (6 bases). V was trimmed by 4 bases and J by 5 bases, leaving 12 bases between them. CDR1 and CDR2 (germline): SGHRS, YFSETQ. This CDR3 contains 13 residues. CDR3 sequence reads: CASSLTGLTEAFF. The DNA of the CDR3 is TGCGCCAGCAGCCTAACAGGGTTAACTGAAGCTTTCTTT.

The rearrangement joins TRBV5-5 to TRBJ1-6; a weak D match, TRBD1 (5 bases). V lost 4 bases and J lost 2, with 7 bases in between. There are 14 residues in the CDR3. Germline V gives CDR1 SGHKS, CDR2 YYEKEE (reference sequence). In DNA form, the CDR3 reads TGTGCCAGCAGCCCAGGGACCTATAATTCACCCCTCCACTTT. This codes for CASSPGTYNSPLHF.

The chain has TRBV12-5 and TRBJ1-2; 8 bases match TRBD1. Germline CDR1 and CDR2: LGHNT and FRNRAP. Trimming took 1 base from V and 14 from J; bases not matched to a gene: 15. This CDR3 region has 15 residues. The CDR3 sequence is CASGLAQPTGASRTF. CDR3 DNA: TGTGCTAGTGGTTTGGCTCAGCCGACAGGGGCGTCAAGGACCTTC.

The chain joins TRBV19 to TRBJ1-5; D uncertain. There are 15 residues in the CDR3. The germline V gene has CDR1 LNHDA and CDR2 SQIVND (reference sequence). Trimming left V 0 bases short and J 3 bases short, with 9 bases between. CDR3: CASSIDLPTNQPQHF. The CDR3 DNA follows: TGTGCCAGTAGTATAGATCTTCCTACCAATCAGCCCCAGCATTTT.

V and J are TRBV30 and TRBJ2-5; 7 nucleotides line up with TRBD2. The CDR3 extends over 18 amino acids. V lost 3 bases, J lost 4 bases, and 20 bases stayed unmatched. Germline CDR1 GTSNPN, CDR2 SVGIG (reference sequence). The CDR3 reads CAWSHSRWGGGQGETQYF. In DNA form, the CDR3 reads TGTGCCTGGAGCCATTCCCGCTGGGGCGGGGGTCAGGGAGAGACCCAGTACTTC.

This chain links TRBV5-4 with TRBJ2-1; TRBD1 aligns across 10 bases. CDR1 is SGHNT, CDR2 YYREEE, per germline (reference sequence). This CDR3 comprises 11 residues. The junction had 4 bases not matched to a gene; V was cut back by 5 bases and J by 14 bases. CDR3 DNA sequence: TGTGCCAGCAGGACCGGGACAGGGGAGTTCTTC. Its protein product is CASRTGTGEFF.

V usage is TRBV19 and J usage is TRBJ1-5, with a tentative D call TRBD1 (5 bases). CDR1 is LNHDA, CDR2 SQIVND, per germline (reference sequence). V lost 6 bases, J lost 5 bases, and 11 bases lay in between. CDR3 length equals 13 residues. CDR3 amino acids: CASRGVQDQPQHF. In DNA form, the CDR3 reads TGTGCCAGTAGAGGAGTACAGGATCAGCCCCAGCATTTT.

CDR3 DNA: TGTGCCAGCAGCTTTAACGGCTACGAGCAGTACTTC. This sequence encodes CASSFNGYEQYF. The genes are TRBV11-3 and TRBJ2-7, with D unclear. In germline, CDR1 is SGHNT, CDR2 YENEEA. Deletions cut 3 bases from V and 3 bases from J, with 6 bases between. The CDR3 is 12 amino acids.

CDR3 residues: CASSSDRANTGELFF. CDR3 bases: TGTGCCAGTTCCTCGGACAGAGCGAACACCGGGGAGCTGTTTTTT. V is TRBV19 and J is TRBJ2-2, with D possibly TRBD1 on 6 matching bases. The CDR3 runs to 15 residues. Between the trimmed V and J ends, which lost 8 bases and 0 bases, there was a span of 13 bases. Per germline, CDR1 LNHDA and CDR2 SQIVND (reference sequence).

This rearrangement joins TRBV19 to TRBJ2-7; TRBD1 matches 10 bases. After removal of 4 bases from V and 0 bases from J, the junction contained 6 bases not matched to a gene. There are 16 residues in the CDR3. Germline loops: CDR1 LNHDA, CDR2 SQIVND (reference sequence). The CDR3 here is CASSTSDRGNSYEQYF. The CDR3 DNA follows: TGTGCCAGTAGTACGTCGGACAGGGGGAACTCCTACGAGCAGTACTTC.

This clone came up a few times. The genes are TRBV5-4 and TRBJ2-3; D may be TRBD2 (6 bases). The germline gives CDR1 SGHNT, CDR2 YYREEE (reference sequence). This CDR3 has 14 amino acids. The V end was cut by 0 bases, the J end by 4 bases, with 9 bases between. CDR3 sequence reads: CASSLGGEADTQYF. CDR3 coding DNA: TGTGCCAGCAGCTTGGGGGGGGAGGCAGATACGCAGTATTTT.

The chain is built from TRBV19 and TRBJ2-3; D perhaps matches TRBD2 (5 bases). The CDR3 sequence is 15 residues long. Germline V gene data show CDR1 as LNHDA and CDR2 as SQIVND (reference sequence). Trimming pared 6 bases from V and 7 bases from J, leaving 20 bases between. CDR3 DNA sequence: TGTGCCAGTAGCCTAACTAGATTCTCGGGGAATACGCAGTATTTT. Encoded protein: CASSLTRFSGNTQYF.

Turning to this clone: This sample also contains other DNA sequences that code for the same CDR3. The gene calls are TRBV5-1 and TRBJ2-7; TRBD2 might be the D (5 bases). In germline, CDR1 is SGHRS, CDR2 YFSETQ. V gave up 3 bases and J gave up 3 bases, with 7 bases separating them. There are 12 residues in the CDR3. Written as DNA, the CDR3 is TGCGCCAGCAGCTCGGGGAGCTACGAGCAGTACTTC. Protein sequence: CASSSGSYEQYF. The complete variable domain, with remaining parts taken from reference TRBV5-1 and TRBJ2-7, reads KAGVTQTPRYLIKTRGQQVTLSCSPISGHRSVSWYQQTPGQGLQFLFEYFSETQRNKGNFPGRFSGRQFSNSRSEMNVSTLELGDSALYLCASSSGSYEQYFGPGTRLTVT.

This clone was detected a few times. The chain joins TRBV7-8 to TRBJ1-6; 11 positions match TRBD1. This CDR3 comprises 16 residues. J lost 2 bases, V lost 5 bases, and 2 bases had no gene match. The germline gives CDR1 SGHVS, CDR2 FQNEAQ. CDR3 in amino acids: CASSLGQGAYNSPLHF. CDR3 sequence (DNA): TGTGCCAGCAGCCTGGGACAGGGGGCCTATAATTCACCCCTCCACTTT.

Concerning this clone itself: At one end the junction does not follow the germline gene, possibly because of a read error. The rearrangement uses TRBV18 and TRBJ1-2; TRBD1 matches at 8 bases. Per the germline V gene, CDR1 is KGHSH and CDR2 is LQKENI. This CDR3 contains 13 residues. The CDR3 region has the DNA TGTGCCAGCTCTCCACAGACAGGGGAAGGCTACACCTTC. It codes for CASSPQTGEGYTF. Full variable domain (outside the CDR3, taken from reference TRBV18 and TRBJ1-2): NAGVMQNPRHLVRRRGQEARLRCSPMKGHSHVYWYRQLPEEGLKFMVYLQKENIIDESGMPKERFSAEFPKEGPSILRIQQVVRGDSAAYFCASSPQTGEGYTFGSGTRLTVV.

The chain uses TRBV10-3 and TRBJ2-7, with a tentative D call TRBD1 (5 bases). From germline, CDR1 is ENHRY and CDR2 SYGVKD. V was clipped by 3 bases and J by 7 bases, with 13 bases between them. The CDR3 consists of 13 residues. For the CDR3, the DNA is TGTGCCATCAGTGATGGGGCGCCTCGGGAGCAGTACTTC. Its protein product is CAISDGAPREQYF.

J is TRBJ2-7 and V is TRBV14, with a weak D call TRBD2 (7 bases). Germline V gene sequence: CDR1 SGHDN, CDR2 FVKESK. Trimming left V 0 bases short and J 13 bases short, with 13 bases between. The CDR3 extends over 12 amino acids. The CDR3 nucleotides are TGTGCCAGCAGCCAAGATTGGGGGGGCTACTACTTC. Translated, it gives CASSQDWGGYYF. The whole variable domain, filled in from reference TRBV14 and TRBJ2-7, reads EAGVTQFPSHSVIEKGQTVTLRCDPISGHDNLYWYRRVMGKEIKFLLHFVKESKQDESGMPNNRFLAERTGGTYSTLKVQPAELEDSGVYFCASSQDWGGYYFGPGTRLTVT.

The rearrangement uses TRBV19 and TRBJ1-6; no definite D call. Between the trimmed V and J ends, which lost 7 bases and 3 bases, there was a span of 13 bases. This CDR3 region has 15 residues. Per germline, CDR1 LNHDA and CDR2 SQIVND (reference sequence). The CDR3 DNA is TGTGCCAGTACCCCAAACCGGGACTATAATTCACCCCTCCACTTT. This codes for CASTPNRDYNSPLHF.

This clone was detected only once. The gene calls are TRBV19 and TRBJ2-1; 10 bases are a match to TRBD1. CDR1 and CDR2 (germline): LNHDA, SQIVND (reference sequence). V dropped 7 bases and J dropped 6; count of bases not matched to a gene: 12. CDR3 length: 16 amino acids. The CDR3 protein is CASTLRGTGVVNEQFF. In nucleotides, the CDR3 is TGTGCCAGTACCCTCCGGGGGACAGGGGTGGTCAATGAGCAGTTCTTC. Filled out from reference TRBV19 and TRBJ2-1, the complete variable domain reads DGGITQSPKYLFRKEGQNVTLSCEQNLNHDAMYWYRQDPGQGLRLIYYSQIVNDFQKGDIAEGYSVSREKKESFPLTVTSAQKNPTAFYLCASTLRGTGVVNEQFFGPGTRLTVL.

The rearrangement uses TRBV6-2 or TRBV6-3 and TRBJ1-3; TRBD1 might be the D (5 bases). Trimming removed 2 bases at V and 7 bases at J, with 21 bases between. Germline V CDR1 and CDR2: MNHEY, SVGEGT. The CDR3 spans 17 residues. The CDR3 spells CASSYPTDRRKGNTIYF. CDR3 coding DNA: TGTGCCAGCAGTTACCCGACCGACCGACGGAAGGGGAACACCATATATTTT.

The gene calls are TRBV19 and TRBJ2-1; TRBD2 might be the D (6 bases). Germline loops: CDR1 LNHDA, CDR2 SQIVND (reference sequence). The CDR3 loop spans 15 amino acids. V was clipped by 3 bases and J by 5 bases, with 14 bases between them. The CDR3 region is CASSMRLVRNNEQFF. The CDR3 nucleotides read TGTGCCAGTAGTATGCGACTAGTTAGGAACAATGAGCAGTTCTTC.